This is a list of T cell receptor beta chains from one sample in a study of shared clonotypes between healthy human individuals. Assay used: immunoSEQ multiplex PCR; TCRdb lists only in-frame clones, some missing. The sample lists 200,000 to 250,000 clones, over 60% occurring once. What was sequenced was memory CD4+ T cells sorted from blood. These receptors were obtained from a man aged 25 to 40 in good health. Both conserved end residues are part of each CDR3. A D gene is named only where the DNA matches it firmly. Some rows have no size entry. The others give once, few or many, or a class for an expanded clone.

J,D,V,size,DNA,CDR3
TRBJ1-2,.,TRBV6-5,.,TGTGCCAGCACCCCCTTGGGGGGGAACTATGGCTACACCTTC,CASTPLGGNYGYTF
TRBJ1-2,.,TRBV7-8,.,TGTGCCAGCAGCTTAGACCAGACCTTCTATGGCTACACCTTC,CASSLDQTFYGYTF
TRBJ1-3,.,TRBV5-1,.,TGCGCCAGCAGCCGCCTGGGTGGGGAAGGAAACACCATATATTTT,CASSRLGGEGNTIYF
TRBJ2-1,TRBD1,TRBV29-1,few,TGCAGCGTCGCCGGGACAGGGAGTTCAATATCACGCAATGAGCAGTTCTTC,CSVAGTGSSISRNEQFF
TRBJ2-1,TRBD1,TRBV19,.,TGTGCCAGTAGTACACCGGGACAGGGGGTCGATGAGCAGTTCTTC,CASSTPGQGVDEQFF
TRBJ2-2,.,TRBV2,.,TGTGCCAGCAGTTACAGGTCGGGCACCGGGGAGCTGTTTTTT,CASSYRSGTGELFF
TRBJ2-2,.,TRBV15,.,TGTGCCACCAGCAGACCGCCCGCAGGGAGAACCGGGGAGCTGTTTTTT,CATSRPPAGRTGELFF
TRBJ2-2,.,TRBV19,.,TGTGCCAGTAGTACTCGCCGGGACCGAAACACCGGGGAGCTGTTTTTT,CASSTRRDRNTGELFF
TRBJ1-1,.,TRBV5-1,few,TGCGCCAGCAGACCTGACAGTTACACTGAAGCTTTCTTT,CASRPDSYTEAFF
TRBJ1-2,TRBD1,TRBV2,.,TGTGCCAGCAGTTCACAGGGGGCGAACTATGGCTACACCTTC,CASSSQGANYGYTF
TRBJ2-3,.,TRBV7-3,.,TGTGCCAGCAGCTTAGGGGTGGGGTGGGATACGCAGTATTTT,CASSLGVGWDTQYF
TRBJ2-4,.,TRBV4-1,.,TGCGCCAGCAGCCCTTCGACTAGTACTTCCAAAAACATTCAGTACTTC,CASSPSTSTSKNIQYF
TRBJ1-2,.,TRBV28,.,TGTGCCAGCAGGGAGGGAGGAGCTGGTAAGCCCTCCTCTGGCTACACCTTC,CASREGGAGKPSSGYTF
TRBJ2-3,.,TRBV2,once,TGTGCCAGCAGAGAGTCCGGGACTAGCACAGATACGCAGTATTTT,CASRESGTSTDTQYF
TRBJ2-3,.,TRBV5-5,.,TGTGCCAGCAGCTTGGCGCAGGGCACAGATACGCAGTATTTT,CASSLAQGTDTQYF
TRBJ2-3,.,TRBV14,once,TGTGCCAGCAGCCAAGGAGTGCAAGATACGCAGTATTTT,CASSQGVQDTQYF
TRBJ2-2,TRBD2,TRBV5-5,.,TGTGCCAGCAGCTATACTAGCGTACCCGGGGAGCTGTTTTTT,CASSYTSVPGELFF
TRBJ2-7,TRBD2,TRBV5-1,.,TGCGCCAGCAGCTGGACTAGCGTATCCTCCTACGAGCAGTACTTC,CASSWTSVSSYEQYF
TRBJ1-2,.,TRBV9,few,TGTGCCAGCAGCGTAGTTGCAGGAAACTATGGCTACACCTTC,CASSVVAGNYGYTF
TRBJ2-7,TRBD2,TRBV11-3,few,TGTGCCAGCAGCTCCGCGGGGGTAACCTACGAGCAGTACTTC,CASSSAGVTYEQYF
TRBJ1-1,.,TRBV11-2,.,TGTGCCAGCAGCCTCATTAGGAACACTGAAGCTTTCTTT,CASSLIRNTEAFF
TRBJ2-2,TRBD1,TRBV7-9,.,TGTGCCAGCAGCCGGACAGGGGCGAACACCGGGGAGCTGTTTTTT,CASSRTGANTGELFF
TRBJ2-1,TRBD1,TRBV10-1,.,TGCGCCAGCAGTGGGGACAGGTTGGGTGAGCAGTTCTTC,CASSGDRLGEQFF
TRBJ2-6,.,TRBV19,.,TGTGCCAGTAGTTCCTCCGCGGATCACTCTGGGGCCAACGTCCTGACTTTC,CASSSSADHSGANVLTF
TRBJ2-1,TRBD2,TRBV6-6,.,TGTGCCAGCAGTTACAATAGCGGGAGGAGGAGTGAGCAGTTCTTC,CASSYNSGRRSEQFF
TRBJ2-7,TRBD2,TRBV5-6,.,TGTGCCAGCAGGGAAATTGGACTAGCGGGAGGGGAGCAGTACTTC,CASREIGLAGGEQYF
TRBJ1-4,.,TRBV2,.,TGTGCCAGCAGCGTAGAGAATAGTGGGAAACTGTTTTTT,CASSVENSGKLFF
TRBJ2-3,TRBD2,TRBV28,.,TGTGCCAGCAGTTTGTCAGCGGGAGGCACAGATACGCAGTATTTT,CASSLSAGGTDTQYF
TRBJ2-7,.,TRBV14,.,TGTGCCAGCAGCCAAGGAGGGGGTTGGGCCTTC,CASSQGGGWAF
TRBJ2-7,TRBD1,TRBV10-3,.,TGTGCCATCAGTGGGGGACAGGGGGCCTACGAGCAGTACTTC,CAISGGQGAYEQYF
TRBJ1-2,TRBD1,TRBV5-1,.,TGCGCCAGCAGCCCCAGCGCGGGACAGGGGGCGCGCGGCTACACCTTC,CASSPSAGQGARGYTF
TRBJ2-7,.,TRBV7-9,.,TGTGCCAGCAGCTTACAGGGAGGAAGCTACGAGCAGTACTTC,CASSLQGGSYEQYF
TRBJ2-5,TRBD2,TRBV10-3,.,TGTGCCATCAGTGAGTTTCAGACTAGCGGACAAGAGACCCAGTACTTC,CAISEFQTSGQETQYF
TRBJ1-1,.,TRBV18,.,TGTGCCAGCTCCCAATACACTGAAGCTTTCTTT,CASSQYTEAFF
TRBJ1-3,.,TRBV7-2,.,TGTGCCAGCAGCTTATTAGGACAGAGAAACTCTGGAAACACCATATATTTT,CASSLLGQRNSGNTIYF
TRBJ2-7,.,TRBV6-1,.,TGTGCCAGCATCCCGGACAACTATGACCTCGAGCAGTACTTC,CASIPDNYDLEQYF
TRBJ2-7,TRBD1,TRBV5-1,many,TGCGCCAGCAGCCCCGGGACAGGGTGGAACTACGAGCAGTACTTC,CASSPGTGWNYEQYF
TRBJ1-2,.,TRBV6-4,.,TGTGCCAGCACCGTTCACTATGGCTACACCTTC,CASTVHYGYTF
TRBJ2-7,TRBD1,TRBV7-9,.,TGTGCCAGCAGCTCGACAGGGGCCCTCTACGAGCAGTACTTC,CASSSTGALYEQYF
TRBJ2-2,.,TRBV19,.,TGTGCCAGTAGTAATACAGGGAGCACCGGGGAGCTGTTTTTT,CASSNTGSTGELFF
TRBJ1-5,.,TRBV15,.,TGTGCCACCAGCAGAGCGGTGGGGGCGGGCAATCAGCCCCAGCATTTT,CATSRAVGAGNQPQHF
TRBJ2-1,.,TRBV29-1,.,TGCAGCGTTAGCTCTACGTCCTACAATGAGCAGTTCTTC,CSVSSTSYNEQFF
TRBJ1-2,.,TRBV7-2,many,TGTGCCAGCAGCTTAGCCATCGGACAGCATGGCTACACCTTC,CASSLAIGQHGYTF
TRBJ2-1,TRBD2,TRBV9,.,TGTGCCAGCAGCGACCTAGCGGGAGCCTACAATGAGCAGTTCTTC,CASSDLAGAYNEQFF
TRBJ1-5,.,TRBV15,.,TGTGCCACCAGCAGAGGGTTCGGCCAGATAGGGGGCAATCAGCCCCAGCATTTT,CATSRGFGQIGGNQPQHF
TRBJ2-1,.,TRBV18,.,TGTGCCAGCTCACCCGGCGGGATGGGATACAATGAGCAGTTCTTC,CASSPGGMGYNEQFF
TRBJ1-1,.,TRBV2,.,TGTGCCAGCAGTGAAGCGCGGGGGATCACTGAAGCTTTCTTT,CASSEARGITEAFF
TRBJ2-3,TRBD2,TRBV2,.,TGTGCCAGCAGTGGAGGACTAGCGGGAAGGTTAGATACGCAGTATTTT,CASSGGLAGRLDTQYF
TRBJ2-7,.,TRBV30,.,TGTGCCTGGAATTCTGGGGGGCGCTCCTACGAGCAGTACTTC,CAWNSGGRSYEQYF
TRBJ1-5,.,TRBV30,few,TGTGCCTGGAGTGTACGGGGGAATCAGCCCCAGCATTTT,CAWSVRGNQPQHF
TRBJ1-2,.,TRBV11-2,.,TGTGCCAGCAGCTTAGTACGCGGACAGCTATATGGCTACACCTTC,CASSLVRGQLYGYTF
TRBJ2-7,TRBD1,TRBV19,.,TGTGCCAGTAGTATAGTGGGACAGGGCCCCTACGAGCAGTACTTC,CASSIVGQGPYEQYF
TRBJ1-1,TRBD1,TRBV5-1,.,TGCGCCAGCAGCTTGGCACTTACAGGGGGCTCGGAAGCTTTCTTT,CASSLALTGGSEAFF
TRBJ2-7,.,TRBV6-5,few,TGTGCCAGCAAGTTAGCGGCCACCTACGAGCAGTACTTC,CASKLAATYEQYF
TRBJ1-5,.,TRBV5-5,.,TGTGCCAGCAGCTTGCTACGGGATCAGCCCCAGCATTTT,CASSLLRDQPQHF
TRBJ1-2,.,TRBV25-1,.,TGTGCCAGCGCCAGCCCCGGGGCAAACTATGGCTACACCTTC,CASASPGANYGYTF
TRBJ2-1,.,TRBV5-1,.,TGCGCCAGCAGTATCACTACCCCGTCCTTCTACAATGAGCAGTTCTTC,CASSITTPSFYNEQFF
TRBJ1-3,.,TRBV15,.,TGTGCCACCAGCAGACTCGGAGGCCGGTCTGGAAACACCATATATTTT,CATSRLGGRSGNTIYF
TRBJ2-1,TRBD2,TRBV7-9,.,TGTGCCAGCACAAAAGCGGGAGGGCCTGGCAATGAGCAGTTCTTC,CASTKAGGPGNEQFF
TRBJ1-1,TRBD1,TRBV7-3,.,TGTGCCAGCAGCCTCTACAGGGGAACTGAAGCTTTCTTT,CASSLYRGTEAFF